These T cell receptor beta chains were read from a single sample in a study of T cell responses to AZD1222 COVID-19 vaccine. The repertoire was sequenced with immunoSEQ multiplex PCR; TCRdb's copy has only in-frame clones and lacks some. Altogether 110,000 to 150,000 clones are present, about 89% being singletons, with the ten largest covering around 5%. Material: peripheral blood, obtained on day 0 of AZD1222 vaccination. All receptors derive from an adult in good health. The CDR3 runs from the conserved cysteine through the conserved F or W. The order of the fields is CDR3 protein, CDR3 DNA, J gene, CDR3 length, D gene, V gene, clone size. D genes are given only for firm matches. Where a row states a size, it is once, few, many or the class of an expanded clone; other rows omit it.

CDR3aa: CASSPSGSGEQYF
CDR3nt: TGTGCCAGCAGCCCAAGCGGATCGGGCGAGCAGTACTTC
j_gene: TRBJ2-7
len: 13
d_gene: NA
v_gene: TRBV9
abundance: NA

CDR3aa: CASSPEGAREKLFF
CDR3nt: TGTGCCAGCAGTCCCGAGGGGGCTCGCGAAAAACTGTTTTTT
j_gene: TRBJ1-4
len: 14
d_gene: TRBD1
v_gene: TRBV7-9
abundance: few

CDR3aa: CASSQAFDRVDSYEQYF
CDR3nt: TGCGCCAGCAGCCAAGCTTTTGACAGGGTGGACTCCTACGAGCAGTACTTC
j_gene: TRBJ2-7
len: 17
d_gene: TRBD1
v_gene: TRBV4-1
abundance: NA

CDR3aa: CASSQTGPGNTIYF
CDR3nt: TGTGCCAGCAGCCAGACGGGGCCGGGAAACACCATATATTTT
j_gene: TRBJ1-3
len: 14
d_gene: NA
v_gene: TRBV7-9
abundance: NA

CDR3aa: CASSPRTSAVNEQFF
CDR3nt: TGTGCCAGCAGCCCACGGACTTCAGCGGTTAATGAGCAGTTCTTC
j_gene: TRBJ2-1
len: 15
d_gene: NA
v_gene: TRBV9
abundance: NA

CDR3aa: CASSLGPLGNEQFF
CDR3nt: TGTGCCAGCAGCCTTGGTCCCTTAGGGAATGAGCAGTTCTTC
j_gene: TRBJ2-1
len: 14
d_gene: NA
v_gene: TRBV3-1/TRBV3-2
abundance: NA

CDR3aa: CASSWAGTQPQHF
CDR3nt: TGTGCCAGCAGCTGGGCAGGGACCCAGCCCCAGCATTTT
j_gene: TRBJ1-5
len: 13
d_gene: NA
v_gene: TRBV27
abundance: NA

CDR3aa: CASSFDPRSYEQYF
CDR3nt: TGTGCCAGCAGCTTTGACCCGAGATCCTACGAGCAGTACTTC
j_gene: TRBJ2-7
len: 14
d_gene: NA
v_gene: TRBV7-9
abundance: NA

CDR3aa: CAISESTSNYGYTF
CDR3nt: TGTGCCATCAGTGAGTCCACTTCAAACTATGGCTACACCTTC
j_gene: TRBJ1-2
len: 14
d_gene: NA
v_gene: TRBV10-3
abundance: NA

CDR3aa: CASRIRGFLSYEQYF
CDR3nt: TGTGCCAGCAGAATAAGGGGTTTCCTCTCCTACGAGCAGTACTTC
j_gene: TRBJ2-7
len: 15
d_gene: NA
v_gene: TRBV7-3
abundance: NA

CDR3aa: CASSLSVPGELFF
CDR3nt: TGTGCCAGCAGCTTATCAGTTCCCGGGGAGCTGTTTTTT
j_gene: TRBJ2-2
len: 13
d_gene: NA
v_gene: TRBV7-3
abundance: once

CDR3aa: CASSLWNQPQHF
CDR3nt: TGTGCCAGCAGCTTATGGAATCAGCCCCAGCATTTT
j_gene: TRBJ1-5
len: 12
d_gene: NA
v_gene: TRBV7-9
abundance: NA

CDR3aa: CASSVEQGYNSPLHF
CDR3nt: TGTGCCAGCAGCGTAGAGCAGGGCTATAATTCACCCCTCCACTTT
j_gene: TRBJ1-6
len: 15
d_gene: NA
v_gene: TRBV9
abundance: NA

CDR3aa: CASSQAPPGGEQYF
CDR3nt: TGTGCCAGCAGCCAGGCCCCTCCGGGAGGCGAGCAGTACTTC
j_gene: TRBJ2-7
len: 14
d_gene: TRBD2
v_gene: TRBV4-2
abundance: NA

CDR3aa: CASSYSGRTGNTIYF
CDR3nt: TGTGCCAGCAGTTACTCGGGCAGAACTGGAAACACCATATATTTT
j_gene: TRBJ1-3
len: 15
d_gene: NA
v_gene: TRBV6-5
abundance: NA

CDR3aa: CASSVGSSGRDFTGELFF
CDR3nt: TGTGCCAGCAGCGTAGGATCAAGCGGGAGGGACTTCACCGGGGAGCTGTTTTTT
j_gene: TRBJ2-2
len: 18
d_gene: TRBD2
v_gene: TRBV9
abundance: NA